This T cell receptor beta chain was observed in a study of human CD8 memory T cell subsets. With respect to this clonotype: As yet, its antigen is unknown.

Investigators built TCR beta libraries using UMI-labeled 5' RACE. Original handling: The number of functional CDR3 beta clonotypes in each TCR beta library ranged from roughly 2,800 to 18,000. TCRdb re-called the 5' RACE reads and catalogs CDR3 proteins one per entry, DNA excluded. These V and J calls originate from TCRdb's pipeline instead of the authors' own analysis. Its listing shows some 4,000 distinct CDR3 sequences. The source of the PBMC was buffy coats of healthy donors. This CDR3 region has 14 residues. Findings of the study overall: Similarly high diversity marked stem-like memory and precursor exhausted T cells, unlike effector memory cells.

This sequence joins TRBV12-3 or TRBV12-4 and TRBJ1-5; TCRdb picks TRBD1, but there is no DNA to check that call. Sequenced material: CD8+ T cells from PBMCs. This receptor was taken from a human donor in good health. CDR3 sequence: CASSRRGDYQPQHF.